This section outlines one TCR beta chain sequence together with its context. Its target is not known. In the same sample, other DNA sequences code for this CDR3. V lost 5 bases, J lost 8 bases, and 18 bases lay in between. Germline V gives CDR1 LGHNA, CDR2 YNFKEQ. The CDR3 runs 14 residues. The treatment denotes: oral pan-JAK inhibitor, 5-10 mg twice daily. Patients with alopecia areata provided lesional scalp punch biopsies as well as peripheral blood. Extraction of RNA preceded its reverse transcription into cDNA, which served as the sequencing template. Measured with immunoSEQ multiplex PCR; TCRdb has only the in-frame clones, and not every one. The profile shows 35,000 to 45,000 clones, just under 95% of them singletons. The source of the sample is a study of CD8+ T cells in alopecia areata. Overall study results and limits: Tissue-resident alphabeta T cells belonging to normal skin likewise get sequenced within scalp specimens.

The sample was CD8+ T cells sorted from blood, taken at week 24, from a patient treated with tofacitinib. The TCR originated in a human donor with alopecia areata. The chain employs TRBV4-2 and TRBJ1-1; D call uncertain. The CDR3 reads CASSDGLMGLEAFF. The CDR3, as DNA: TGTGCCAGCAGCGACGGGTTGATGGGTTTAGAAGCTTTCTTT.